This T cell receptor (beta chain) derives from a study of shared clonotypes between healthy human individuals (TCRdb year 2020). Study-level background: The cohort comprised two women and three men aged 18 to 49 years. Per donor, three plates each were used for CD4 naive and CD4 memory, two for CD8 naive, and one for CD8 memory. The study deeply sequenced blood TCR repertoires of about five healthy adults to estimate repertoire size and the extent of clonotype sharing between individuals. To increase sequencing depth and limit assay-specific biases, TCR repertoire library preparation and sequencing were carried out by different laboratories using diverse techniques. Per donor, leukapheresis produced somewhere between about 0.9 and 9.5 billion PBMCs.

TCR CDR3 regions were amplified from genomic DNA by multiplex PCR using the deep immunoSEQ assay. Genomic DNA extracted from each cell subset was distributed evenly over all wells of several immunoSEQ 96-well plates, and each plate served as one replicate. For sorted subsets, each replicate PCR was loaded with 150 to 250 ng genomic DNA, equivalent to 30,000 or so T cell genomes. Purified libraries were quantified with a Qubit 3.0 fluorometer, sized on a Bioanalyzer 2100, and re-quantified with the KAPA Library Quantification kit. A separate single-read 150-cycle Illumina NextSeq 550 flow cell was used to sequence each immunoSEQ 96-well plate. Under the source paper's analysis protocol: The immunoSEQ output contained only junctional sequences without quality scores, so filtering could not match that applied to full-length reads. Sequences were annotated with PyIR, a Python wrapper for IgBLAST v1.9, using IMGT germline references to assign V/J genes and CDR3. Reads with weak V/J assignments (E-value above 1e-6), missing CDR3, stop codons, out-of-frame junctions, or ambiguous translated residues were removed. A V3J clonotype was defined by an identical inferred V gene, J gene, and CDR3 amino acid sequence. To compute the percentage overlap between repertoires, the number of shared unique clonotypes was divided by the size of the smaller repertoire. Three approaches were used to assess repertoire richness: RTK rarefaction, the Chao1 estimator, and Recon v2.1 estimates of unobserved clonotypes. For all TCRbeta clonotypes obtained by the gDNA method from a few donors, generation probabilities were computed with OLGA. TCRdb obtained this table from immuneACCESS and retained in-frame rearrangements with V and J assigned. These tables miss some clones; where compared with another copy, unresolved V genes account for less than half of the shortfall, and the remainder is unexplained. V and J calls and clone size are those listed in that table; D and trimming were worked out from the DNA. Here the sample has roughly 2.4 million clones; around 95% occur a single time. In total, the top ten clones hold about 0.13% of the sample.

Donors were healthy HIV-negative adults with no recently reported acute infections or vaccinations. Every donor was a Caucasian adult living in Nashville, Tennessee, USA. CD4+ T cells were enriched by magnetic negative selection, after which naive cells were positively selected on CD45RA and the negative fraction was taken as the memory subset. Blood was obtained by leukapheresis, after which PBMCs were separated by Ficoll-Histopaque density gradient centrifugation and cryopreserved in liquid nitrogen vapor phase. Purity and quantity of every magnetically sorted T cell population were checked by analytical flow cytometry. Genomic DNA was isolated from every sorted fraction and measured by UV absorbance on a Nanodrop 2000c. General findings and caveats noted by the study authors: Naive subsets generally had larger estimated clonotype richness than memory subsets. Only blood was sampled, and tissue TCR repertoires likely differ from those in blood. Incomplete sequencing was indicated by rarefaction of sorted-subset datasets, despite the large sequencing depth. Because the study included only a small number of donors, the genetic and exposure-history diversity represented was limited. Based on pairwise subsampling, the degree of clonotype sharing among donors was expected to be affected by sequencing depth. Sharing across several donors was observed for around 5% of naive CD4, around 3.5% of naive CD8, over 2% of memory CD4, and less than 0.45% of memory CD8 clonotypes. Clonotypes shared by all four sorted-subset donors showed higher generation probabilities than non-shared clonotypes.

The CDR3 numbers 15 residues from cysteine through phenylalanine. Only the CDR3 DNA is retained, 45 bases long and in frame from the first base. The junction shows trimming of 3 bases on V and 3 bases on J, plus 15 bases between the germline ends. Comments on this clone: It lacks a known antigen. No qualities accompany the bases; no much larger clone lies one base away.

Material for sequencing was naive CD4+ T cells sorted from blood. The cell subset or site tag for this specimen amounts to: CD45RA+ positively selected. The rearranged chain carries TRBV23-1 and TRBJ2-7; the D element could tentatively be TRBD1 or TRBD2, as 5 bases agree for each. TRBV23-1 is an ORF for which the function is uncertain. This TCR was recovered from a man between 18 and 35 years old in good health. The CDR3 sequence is CASSHYNGTVYEQYF. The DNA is TGCGCCAGCAGTCATTACAATGGGACGGTCTACGAGCAGTACTTC.